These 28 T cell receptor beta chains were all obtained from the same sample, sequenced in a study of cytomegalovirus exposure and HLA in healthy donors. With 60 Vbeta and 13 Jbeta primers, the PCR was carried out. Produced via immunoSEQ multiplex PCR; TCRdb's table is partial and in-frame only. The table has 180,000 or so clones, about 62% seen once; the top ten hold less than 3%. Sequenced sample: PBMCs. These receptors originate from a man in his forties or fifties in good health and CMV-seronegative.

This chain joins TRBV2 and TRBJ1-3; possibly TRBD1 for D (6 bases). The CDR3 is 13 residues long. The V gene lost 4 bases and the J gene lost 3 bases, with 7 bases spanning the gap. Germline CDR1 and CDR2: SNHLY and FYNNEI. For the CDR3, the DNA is TGTGCCAGCAGTGTAGGGGGTGGAAACACCATATATTTT. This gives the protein CASSVGGGNTIYF. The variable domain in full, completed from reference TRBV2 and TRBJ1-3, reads EPEVTQTPSHQVTQMGQEVILRCVPISNHLYFYWYRQILGQKVEFLVSFYNNEISEKSEIFDDQFSVERPDGSNFTLKIRSTKLEDSAMYFCASSVGGGNTIYFGEGSWLTVV.

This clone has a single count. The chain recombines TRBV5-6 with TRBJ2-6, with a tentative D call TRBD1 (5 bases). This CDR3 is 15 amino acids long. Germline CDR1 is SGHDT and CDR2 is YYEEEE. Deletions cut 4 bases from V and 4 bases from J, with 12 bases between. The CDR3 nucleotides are TGTGCCAGCAGCGGCAGGGTAGCCGGGGCCAACGTCCTGACTTTC. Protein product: CASSGRVAGANVLTF.

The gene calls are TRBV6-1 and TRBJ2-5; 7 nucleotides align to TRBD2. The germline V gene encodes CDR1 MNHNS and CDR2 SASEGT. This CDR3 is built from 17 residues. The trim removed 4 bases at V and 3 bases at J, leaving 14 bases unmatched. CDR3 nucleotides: TGTGCCAGCAGTGGGGGCGTAGTTGCTAGCGGCAAAGAGACCCAGTACTTC. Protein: CASSGGVVASGKETQYF.

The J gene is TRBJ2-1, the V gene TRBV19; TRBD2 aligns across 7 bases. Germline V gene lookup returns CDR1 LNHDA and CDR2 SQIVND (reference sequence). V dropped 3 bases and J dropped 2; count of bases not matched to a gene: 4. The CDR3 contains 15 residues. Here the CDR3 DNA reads TGTGCCAGTAGTATCTCGGCGGGAGCCTACAATGAGCAGTTCTTC. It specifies CASSISAGAYNEQFF.

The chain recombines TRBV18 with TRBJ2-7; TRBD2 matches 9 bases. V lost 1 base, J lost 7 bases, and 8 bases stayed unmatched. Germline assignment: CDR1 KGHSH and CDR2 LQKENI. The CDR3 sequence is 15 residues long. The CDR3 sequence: CASSPRASGAVEQYF. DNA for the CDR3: TGTGCCAGCTCACCACGAGCTAGCGGGGCAGTTGAGCAGTACTTC.

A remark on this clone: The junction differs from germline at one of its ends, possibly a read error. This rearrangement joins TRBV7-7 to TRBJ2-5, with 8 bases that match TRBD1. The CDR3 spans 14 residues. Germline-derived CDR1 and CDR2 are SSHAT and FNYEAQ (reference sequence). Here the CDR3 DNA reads TGTGCTAGCAGCTTGGACAGGGCTTCTGGGACCCAGTACTTC. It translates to CASSLDRASGTQYF. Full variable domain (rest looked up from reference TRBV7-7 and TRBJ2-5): GAGVSQSPRYKVTKRGQDVTLRCDPISSHATLYWYQQALGQGPEFLTYFNYEAQPDKSGLPSDRFSAERPEGSISTLTIQRTEQRDSAMYRCASSLDRASGTQYFGPGTRLLVL.

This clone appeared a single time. The CDR3 sequence is CASRDGSSGANVLTF. DNA for the CDR3: TGTGCCAGCAGGGACGGGAGCTCTGGGGCCAACGTCCTGACTTTC. V and J are TRBV5-4 and TRBJ2-6; D perhaps matches TRBD2 (6 bases). The CDR3 sequence is 15 residues long. The V gene lost 5 bases and the J gene lost 0 bases, with 9 bases spanning the gap. Germline V CDR1 and CDR2: SGHNT, YYREEE (reference sequence).

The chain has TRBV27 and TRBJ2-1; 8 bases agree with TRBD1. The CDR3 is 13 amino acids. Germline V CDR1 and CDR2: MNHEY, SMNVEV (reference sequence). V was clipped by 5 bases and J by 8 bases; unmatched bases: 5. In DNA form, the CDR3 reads TGTGCCAGCAGTATAAACAGGGGGGATGAGCAGTTCTTC. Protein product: CASSINRGDEQFF.

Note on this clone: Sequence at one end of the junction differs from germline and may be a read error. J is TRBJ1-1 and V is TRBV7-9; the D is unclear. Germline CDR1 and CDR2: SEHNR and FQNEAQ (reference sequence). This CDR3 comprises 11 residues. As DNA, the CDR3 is TGTTCCAGCAGCTTTCGTATTGAAGCTTTCTTT. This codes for CSSSFRIEAFF.

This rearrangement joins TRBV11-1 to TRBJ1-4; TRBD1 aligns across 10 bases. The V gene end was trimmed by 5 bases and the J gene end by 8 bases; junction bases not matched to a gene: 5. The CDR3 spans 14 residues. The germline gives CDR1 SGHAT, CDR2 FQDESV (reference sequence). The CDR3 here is CASSRDRGGEKLFF. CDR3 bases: TGTGCCAGCAGCCGGGACAGGGGCGGCGAAAAACTGTTTTTT.

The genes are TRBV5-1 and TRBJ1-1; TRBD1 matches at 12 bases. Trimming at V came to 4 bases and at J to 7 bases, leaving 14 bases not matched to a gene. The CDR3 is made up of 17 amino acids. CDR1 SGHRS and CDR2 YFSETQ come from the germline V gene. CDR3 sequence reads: CASSAGDRGRAGGEAFF. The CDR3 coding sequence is TGCGCCAGCAGCGCCGGGGACAGGGGGCGAGCTGGTGGTGAAGCTTTCTTT.

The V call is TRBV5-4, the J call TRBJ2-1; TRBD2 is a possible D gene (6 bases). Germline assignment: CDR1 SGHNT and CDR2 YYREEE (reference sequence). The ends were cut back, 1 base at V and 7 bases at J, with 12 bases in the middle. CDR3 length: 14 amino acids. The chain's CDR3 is CASSLRGRENEQFF. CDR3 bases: TGTGCCAGCAGCTTGAGGGGCCGGGAGAATGAGCAGTTCTTC.

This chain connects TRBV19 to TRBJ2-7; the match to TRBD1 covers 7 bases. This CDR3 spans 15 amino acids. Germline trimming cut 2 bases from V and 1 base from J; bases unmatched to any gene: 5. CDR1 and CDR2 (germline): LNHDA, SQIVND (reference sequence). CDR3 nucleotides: TGTGCCAGTAGTATAAATGTCAGGGGGTCCTACGAGCAGTACTTC. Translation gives CASSINVRGSYEQYF.

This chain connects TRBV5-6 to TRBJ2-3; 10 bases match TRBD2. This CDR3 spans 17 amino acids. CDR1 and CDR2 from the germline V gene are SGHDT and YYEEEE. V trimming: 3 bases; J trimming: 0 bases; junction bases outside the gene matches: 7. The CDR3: CASSSATSGYSTDTQYF. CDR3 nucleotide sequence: TGTGCCAGCAGCTCCGCGACTAGCGGGTATAGCACAGATACGCAGTATTTT. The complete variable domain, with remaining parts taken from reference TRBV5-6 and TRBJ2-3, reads DAGVTQSPTHLIKTRGQQVTLRCSPKSGHDTVSWYQQALGQGPQFIFQYYEEEERQRGNFPDRFSGHQFPNYSSELNVNALLLGDSALYLCASSSATSGYSTDTQYFGPGTRLTVL.

Here the CDR3 reads CASTSGTGYGLDTQYF. The CDR3 nucleotides read TGTGCCAGCACCTCCGGGACAGGCTACGGACTAGATACGCAGTATTTT. The V gene is TRBV5-6, the J gene TRBJ2-3, with TRBD1 identical over 8 bases. The CDR3 is 16 residues long. V lost 6 bases to trimming and J lost 5 bases; unmatched junction nucleotides: 14. Germline V CDR1 and CDR2: SGHDT, YYEEEE. The variable domain in full, completed from reference TRBV5-6 and TRBJ2-3, reads DAGVTQSPTHLIKTRGQQVTLRCSPKSGHDTVSWYQQALGQGPQFIFQYYEEEERQRGNFPDRFSGHQFPNYSSELNVNALLLGDSALYLCASTSGTGYGLDTQYFGPGTRLTVL.

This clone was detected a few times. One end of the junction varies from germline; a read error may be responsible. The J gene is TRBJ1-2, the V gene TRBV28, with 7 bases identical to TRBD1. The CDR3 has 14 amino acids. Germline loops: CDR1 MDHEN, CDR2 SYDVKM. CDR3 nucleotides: TGTGCCAGCAGTTTACGACAAAAACAGGGGTTCGGGCACTTC. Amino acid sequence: CASSLRQKQGFGHF.

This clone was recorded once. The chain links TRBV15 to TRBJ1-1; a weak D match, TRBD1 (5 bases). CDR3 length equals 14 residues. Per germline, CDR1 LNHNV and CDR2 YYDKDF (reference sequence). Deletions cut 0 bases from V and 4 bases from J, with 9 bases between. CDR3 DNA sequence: TGTGCCACCAGCAGAGATGGGAGGGGCACTGAAGCTTTCTTT. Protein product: CATSRDGRGTEAFF.

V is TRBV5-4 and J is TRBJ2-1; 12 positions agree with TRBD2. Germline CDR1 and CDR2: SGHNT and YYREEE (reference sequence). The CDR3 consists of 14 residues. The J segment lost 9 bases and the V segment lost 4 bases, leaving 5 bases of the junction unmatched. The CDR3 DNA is TGTGCCAGCAGCGTTTGGACTAGCGGGACTGAGCAGTTCTTC. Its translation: CASSVWTSGTEQFF.

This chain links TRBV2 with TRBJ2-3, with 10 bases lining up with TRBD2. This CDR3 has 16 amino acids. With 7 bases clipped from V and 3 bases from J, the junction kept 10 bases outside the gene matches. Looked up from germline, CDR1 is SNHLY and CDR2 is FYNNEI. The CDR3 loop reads CASNRGLAELTDTQYF. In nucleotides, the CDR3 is TGTGCCAGCAACAGAGGACTAGCGGAGTTGACAGATACGCAGTATTTT.

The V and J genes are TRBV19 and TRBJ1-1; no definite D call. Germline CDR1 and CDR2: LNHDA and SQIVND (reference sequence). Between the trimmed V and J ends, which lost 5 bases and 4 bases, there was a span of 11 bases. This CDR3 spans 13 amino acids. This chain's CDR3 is CASSFRVATEAFF. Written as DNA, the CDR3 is TGTGCCAGTAGTTTCCGGGTGGCCACTGAAGCTTTCTTT.

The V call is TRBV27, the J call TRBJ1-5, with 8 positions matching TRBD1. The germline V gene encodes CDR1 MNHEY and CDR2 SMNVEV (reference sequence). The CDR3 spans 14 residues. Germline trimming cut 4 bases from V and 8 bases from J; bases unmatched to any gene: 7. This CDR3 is CASSSRQGREPQHF. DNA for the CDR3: TGTGCCAGCAGTTCTCGACAGGGGCGGGAGCCCCAGCATTTT.

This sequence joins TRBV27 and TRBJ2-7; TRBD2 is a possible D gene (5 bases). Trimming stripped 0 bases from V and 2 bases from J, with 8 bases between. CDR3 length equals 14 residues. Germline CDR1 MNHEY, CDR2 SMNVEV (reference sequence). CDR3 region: CASSLSGSPYEQYF. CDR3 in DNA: TGTGCCAGCAGTTTATCAGGGAGCCCCTACGAGCAGTACTTC.

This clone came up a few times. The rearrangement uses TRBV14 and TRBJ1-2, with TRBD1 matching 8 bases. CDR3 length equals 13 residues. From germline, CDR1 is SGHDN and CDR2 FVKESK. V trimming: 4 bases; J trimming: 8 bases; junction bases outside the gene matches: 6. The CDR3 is CASSPDRGRGYTF. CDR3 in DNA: TGTGCCAGCAGCCCTGACAGGGGACGGGGCTACACCTTC.

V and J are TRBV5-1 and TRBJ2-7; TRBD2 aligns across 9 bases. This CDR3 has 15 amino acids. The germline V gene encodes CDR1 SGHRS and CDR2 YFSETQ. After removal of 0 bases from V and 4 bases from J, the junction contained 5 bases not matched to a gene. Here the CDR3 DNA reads TGCGCCAGCAGCTTGGTTAGCGGGAGACAATACGAGCAGTACTTC. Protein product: CASSLVSGRQYEQYF.

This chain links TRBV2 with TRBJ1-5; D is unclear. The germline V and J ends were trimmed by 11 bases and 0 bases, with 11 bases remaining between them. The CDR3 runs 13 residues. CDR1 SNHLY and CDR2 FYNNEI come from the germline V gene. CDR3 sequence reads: CASHENSNQPQHF. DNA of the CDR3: TGTGCCTCCCACGAGAATAGCAATCAGCCCCAGCATTTT.

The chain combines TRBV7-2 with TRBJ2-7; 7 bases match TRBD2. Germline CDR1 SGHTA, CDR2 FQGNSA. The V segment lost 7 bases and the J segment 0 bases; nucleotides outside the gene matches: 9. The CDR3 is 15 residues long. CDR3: CASTNWGGSSYEQYF. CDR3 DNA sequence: TGTGCCAGCACCAATTGGGGCGGGAGCTCCTACGAGCAGTACTTC.

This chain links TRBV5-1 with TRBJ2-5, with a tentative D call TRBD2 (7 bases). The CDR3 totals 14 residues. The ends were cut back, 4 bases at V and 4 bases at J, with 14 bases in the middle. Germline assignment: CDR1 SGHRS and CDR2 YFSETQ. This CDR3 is CASSPGGPGETQYF. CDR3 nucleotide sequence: TGCGCCAGCAGCCCGGGGGGCCCGGGAGAGACCCAGTACTTC. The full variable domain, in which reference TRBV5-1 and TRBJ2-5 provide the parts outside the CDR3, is KAGVTQTPRYLIKTRGQQVTLSCSPISGHRSVSWYQQTPGQGLQFLFEYFSETQRNKGNFPGRFSGRQFSNSRSEMNVSTLELGDSALYLCASSPGGPGETQYFGPGTRLLVL.

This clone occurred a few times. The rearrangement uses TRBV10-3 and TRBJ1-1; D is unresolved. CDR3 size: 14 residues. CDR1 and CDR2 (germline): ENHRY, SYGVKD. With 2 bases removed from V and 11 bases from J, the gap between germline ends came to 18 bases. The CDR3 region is CAISEGPSVATAFF. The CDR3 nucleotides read TGTGCCATCAGTGAGGGGCCTTCTGTAGCGACCGCTTTCTTT.